The present T cell receptor (beta chain) was sequenced within a study of cytomegalovirus exposure and HLA in healthy donors. PCR used 60 Vbeta primers and 13 Jbeta primers. Sequencing was performed with immunoSEQ multiplex PCR; in TCRdb, only in-frame clones are kept and a portion is missing. The sample's table shows more than 110,000 clones. Each of the donors was a healthy bone marrow donor. For this clone: The antigen is undetermined.

Study observations and caveats: An analysis that came later showed most CMV-associated TCR beta chains appearing HLA-restricted. Common viral pathogens seemed to be connected with several of the most significant clusters, according to a later analysis.

The CDR3 runs 14 residues. Trimming took off 4 bases at V and 4 bases at J, with 11 bases between the two ends. From germline, CDR1 is MDHEN and CDR2 SYDVKM. The V gene is TRBV28, the J gene TRBJ2-1, with a weak D call TRBD1 (6 bases). The clonotype comes from a man aged 35 to 55 in good health and CMV-seronegative. Sequences were obtained from PBMCs. CDR3 in DNA: TGTGCCAGCAGTTCTGGGACAACGTACAATGAGCAGTTCTTC. Its translation: CASSSGTTYNEQFF.